The rows below give T cell receptor beta chains drawn from one sample of a study of blood T cell repertoires in COVID-19. Data came from immunoSEQ multiplex PCR; TCRdb stores just in-frame clones and leaves some out. The sample shows about 140,000 clones, about three quarters of them seen only once. Sequencing was performed on PBMCs or T cells enriched from blood (not recorded which). Receptors were obtained from a woman aged 45-59 years who had recovered from COVID-19. The CDR3 runs from the conserved cysteine through the conserved F or W. D genes are given only for firm matches. Clone size is not always given. Where it is, it says once, few, many or a class for expanded clones.

DNA,CDR3,D,V,size,J
TGTGCCTGGGAGGCCGGGACAGGGAACACCGGGGAGCTGTTTTTT,CAWEAGTGNTGELFF,TRBD1,TRBV30,NA,TRBJ2-2
TGTGCCAGCAGTGAAGCGCCGGGAGAAGGATACGAGCAGTACTTC,CASSEAPGEGYEQYF,NA,TRBV6-1,NA,TRBJ2-7
TGTGCCAGCTCTAGGAACAGGGGGCTCAATCAGCCCCAGCATTTT,CASSRNRGLNQPQHF,TRBD1,TRBV27,NA,TRBJ1-5
TGCGCCAGCAGCCAAGATTTGAACCCCGACCGTAGGGGCGAGCAGTACTTC,CASSQDLNPDRRGEQYF,NA,TRBV4-1,NA,TRBJ2-7
TGTGCCAGTAGTATAGGGCGGGAGATTAGGTACAATGAGCAGTTCTTC,CASSIGREIRYNEQFF,TRBD2,TRBV19,NA,TRBJ2-1
TGTGCCGCAGGGGATCAGCCCCAGCATTTT,CAAGDQPQHF,NA,TRBV10-3,NA,TRBJ1-5
TGTGCCAGCACGGGGGGTGGCACCGGGGAGCTGTTTTTT,CASTGGGTGELFF,TRBD2,TRBV6-5,few,TRBJ2-2
TGTGCCAGCAGGCCCTGGAGTACTAATCAGCCCCAGCATTTT,CASRPWSTNQPQHF,NA,TRBV6-5,NA,TRBJ1-5
TGTGCCATCAAAGAGGATAGCAATCAGCCCCAGCATTTT,CAIKEDSNQPQHF,NA,TRBV10-3,NA,TRBJ1-5
TGCGCCAGCAGCCAGGGTTTCAGCACTGAAGCTTTCTTT,CASSQGFSTEAFF,NA,TRBV10-1,NA,TRBJ1-1
TGCAGCGTTGGACGGGGTTTTTCACCCCTCCACTTT,CSVGRGFSPLHF,NA,TRBV29-1,NA,TRBJ1-6
TGTGCCAGCAGCTCGGGGGGCGGTAGCACAGATACGCAGTATTTT,CASSSGGGSTDTQYF,NA,TRBV7-9,NA,TRBJ2-3
TGTGCCAGCAGCCAGGACACGAACACTGAAGCTTTCTTT,CASSQDTNTEAFF,NA,TRBV9,NA,TRBJ1-1
TGTGCCAGCAGCCAAGTTTCCCACGAACTAGCGGGGTACGAGCAGTACTTC,CASSQVSHELAGYEQYF,TRBD2,TRBV4-2,NA,TRBJ2-7
TGTGCCAGTAGTCTCGGGACAGGGGTTACGAACACTGAAGCTTTCTTT,CASSLGTGVTNTEAFF,TRBD1,TRBV19,NA,TRBJ1-1
TGCGCCAGCAGCTTTGAGGCGGCCGCCTACGAGCAGTACTTC,CASSFEAAAYEQYF,NA,TRBV5-1,NA,TRBJ2-7
TGTGCCAGCAGTCTCGGACTAGCGGGAGGCGCAGATACGCAGTATTTT,CASSLGLAGGADTQYF,TRBD2,TRBV3-1/TRBV3-2,NA,TRBJ2-3
TGCAGTGCTAGCGACAGCTACGAGCAGTACTTC,CSASDSYEQYF,NA,TRBV20-1,medium-sized,TRBJ2-7
TGTGCCAGCAGCGTAGGGGCCATAAACCAGCCCCAGCATTTT,CASSVGAINQPQHF,NA,TRBV9,NA,TRBJ1-5
TGTGCCAGCAGTTACGTGGGCGTTGGAGGTTCACCCCTCCACTTT,CASSYVGVGGSPLHF,NA,TRBV6-5,few,TRBJ1-6
TGTGCCAGCAGCCAAGATCCCACTGAGCAGTACTTC,CASSQDPTEQYF,NA,TRBV3-1/TRBV3-2,NA,TRBJ2-7
TGTGCCAGCAGCTTGCGGTTAGCGGGAGACAACGGGGAGCTGTTTTTT,CASSLRLAGDNGELFF,TRBD2,TRBV5-6,NA,TRBJ2-2
TGTGCCAGCGGTTGGACAGGGTCGGGATCCTATAATTCACCCCTCCACTTT,CASGWTGSGSYNSPLHF,TRBD1,TRBV2,few,TRBJ1-6
TGTGCCAGCAGCTTTGGAAGCGGGAGAGGGTACGAGCAGTACTTC,CASSFGSGRGYEQYF,TRBD2,TRBV11-2,NA,TRBJ2-7
TGTGCCAGCAGCCCTAGTATGGGACAGGGGGCTCGTGGCTACACCTTC,CASSPSMGQGARGYTF,TRBD1,TRBV7-8,NA,TRBJ1-2
TGTGCCAGCTCACCAGCGGGGGGCAATCAGCCCCAGCATTTT,CASSPAGGNQPQHF,NA,TRBV18,few,TRBJ1-5
TGTGCCAGCAGTCCAGACAGGGCTCCGAATGAGCAGTTCTTC,CASSPDRAPNEQFF,TRBD1,TRBV7-9,many,TRBJ2-1
TGTGCCAGCAGAGGGTTCGGCAGGGGCGATCAGCCCCAGCATTTT,CASRGFGRGDQPQHF,NA,TRBV28,few,TRBJ1-5
TGTGCCAGCTCACCTTCAGCGGCTAATGAAAAACTGTTTTTT,CASSPSAANEKLFF,NA,TRBV18,NA,TRBJ1-4
TGTGCCAGCAGCCGTGGACAGGGTGGGACTGAAGCTTTCTTT,CASSRGQGGTEAFF,TRBD1,TRBV3-1/TRBV3-2,once,TRBJ1-1
TGTGCCAGTAGTCCGGGACACCTAGACCATCAGCCCCAGCATTTT,CASSPGHLDHQPQHF,NA,TRBV19,NA,TRBJ1-5
TGTGCCAGCAGCTTTGGGCGTAACTATGGCTACACCTTC,CASSFGRNYGYTF,NA,TRBV5-6,once,TRBJ1-2
TGTGCCAGTAGTATACGAACGGGGGGTGGTAATGAGCAGTTCTTC,CASSIRTGGGNEQFF,TRBD2,TRBV19,few,TRBJ2-1
TGTGCCAGCTCACCCCAGGGACAGGGGGCAGGAGATACGCAGTATTTT,CASSPQGQGAGDTQYF,TRBD1,TRBV18,NA,TRBJ2-3
TGTGCCAGCAGCTTACGGGAGGAGACAGATACGCAGTATTTT,CASSLREETDTQYF,TRBD2,TRBV13,NA,TRBJ2-3
TGTGCCAGTAGTATGGACAGGGGAAGTGGCTACACCTTC,CASSMDRGSGYTF,TRBD1,TRBV19,once,TRBJ1-2
TGTGCCAGCAGCGCCGGGACAGGATACACTGAAGCTTTCTTT,CASSAGTGYTEAFF,TRBD1,TRBV27,few,TRBJ1-1
TGTGCCAGCAGCCAAGCTGAACTCCTGGGGGCGACCCAGTACTTC,CASSQAELLGATQYF,NA,TRBV14,NA,TRBJ2-5
TGTGCCAGCAGCCCCGAGAGGAATTCACCCCTCCACTTT,CASSPERNSPLHF,NA,TRBV2,NA,TRBJ1-6
TGTGCCAGCAGCCCAAGGACAGGGAACTATGGCTACACCTTC,CASSPRTGNYGYTF,TRBD1,TRBV11-2,once,TRBJ1-2
TGTGCCAGCAGCGCCGGGACTAGCGGCTACAATGAGCAGTTCTTC,CASSAGTSGYNEQFF,TRBD2,TRBV4-2,NA,TRBJ2-1
TGCAGCGTTGAAGGACGGGGGACAGGTATTAAGAACACTGAAGCTTTCTTT,CSVEGRGTGIKNTEAFF,TRBD1,TRBV29-1,NA,TRBJ1-1
TGTGCCAGCTCACGGGGAAGCAGGGACAATGAGCAGTTCTTC,CASSRGSRDNEQFF,NA,TRBV18,NA,TRBJ2-1
TGTGCCAGCAGTGAAATGACAGGACCCAATTCACCCCTCCACTTT,CASSEMTGPNSPLHF,NA,TRBV25-1,NA,TRBJ1-6
TGTGCCAGCAGTTCCTATAATACAGGGGGCGGGAACACCATATATTTT,CASSSYNTGGGNTIYF,TRBD1,TRBV28,NA,TRBJ1-3
TGTGCCAGCAGCCAAGATGTGGGACAGGTCTATGGCTACACCTTC,CASSQDVGQVYGYTF,TRBD1,TRBV14,NA,TRBJ1-2
TGTGCCAGCAGCTTAATGCTAGCGGGAGGGCTCTACGAGCAGTACTTC,CASSLMLAGGLYEQYF,TRBD2,TRBV7-9,NA,TRBJ2-7
TGTGCCAGCAGCTTAGGGCGGGAAAAGCCCCAGCATTTT,CASSLGREKPQHF,NA,TRBV2,NA,TRBJ1-5